This T cell receptor (beta chain) was sequenced in a study of PD-1 blockade in classical Hodgkin lymphoma (dated by TCRdb to 2018 to 2021). Looking at the study overall: To define a peripheral blood immune signature of response to PD-1 blockade in classical Hodgkin lymphoma, the study combined TCR beta sequencing with CyTOF.

Notes on this clone: Its antigen remains unidentified. No base-level quality is on record; no much larger clone is a single base apart.

The sample's time point label is to be understood as: newly diagnosed, previously untreated cHL patient sample. PBMCs from patients with newly diagnosed, previously untreated classical Hodgkin lymphoma were sequenced as a comparison group for the relapsed/refractory trial patients. Peripheral blood was collected in 8 mL Vacutainer Cell Preparation Tubes, from which PBMCs were isolated by centrifugation and then cryopreserved. The CDR3 spans 13 residues, from the cysteine through the phenylalanine. Of all the DNA, just the CDR3 is kept, 39 bases in frame from base 1. The germline V gene provides CDR1 SGHRS and CDR2 YFSETQ. V drops 1 base and J drops 5 bases, leaving 8 bases in between. Beyond this particular receptor, the publication reports: The study was limited to a single clinical trial cohort, and causes of repertoire differences, possibly disease activity or prior therapy, remained undefined. Baseline TCR diversity was reported to be lower in newly diagnosed patients than in healthy donors, and even lower in relapsed/refractory patients.

Genomic DNA was extracted with the Qiagen DNeasy kit from unsorted PBMCs and from negatively selected CD4+ and CD8+ fractions. Using primers that anneal to V and J segments, immunoSEQ multiplex PCR amplified the TCR beta CDR3 regions. A synthetic immune receptor repertoire was used to minimize amplification bias, and remaining bias was computationally removed after sequencing. In the source study's methods: Repertoire diversity was quantified as the Shannon entropy index using custom Python scripts. The unsorted, CD4+ and CD8+ repertoires were each analyzed separately, with the exception of combined analyses, where CD4+ and CD8+ sequences were merged in silico. Here the immuneACCESS table is served through TCRdb, limited to in-frame sequences with V and J called. Missing clones are a known gap in these copies; in checked studies unresolved V genes cover under half, and the rest lacks a known reason. V and J calls and clone size follow that table, whereas D and trimming were derived from the DNA. The sample profile shows about 7,100 clones; around 78% of them were found once. The ten largest clones capture roughly 8.1% of the sample.

Sequencing input: peripheral blood mononuclear cells (PBMCs). The source of this sequence is a human donor with classical Hodgkin lymphoma. The V and J genes are TRBV5-1 and TRBJ2-3, with a tentative D gene TRBD2 over 5 matching bases. The nucleotides are TGCGCCAGCAGCTTGTATCGGGGAGATACGCAGTATTTT. Its protein reads: CASSLYRGDTQYF.